The 17 T cell receptor beta chains in this list originate from one sample, sequenced in a study of Graves' ophthalmopathy and Graves' hyperthyroidism. RNA served as the template for amplifying TCR beta CDR3 regions. HTBI primers primed a first-round RT-PCR, and a second-round multiplex PCR followed. Via MiXCR, TCRdb re-called the multiplex PCR reads, giving one row per CDR3 protein. The sample includes some 750,000 distinct CDR3 sequences, approximately 40% of them seen just once. Material for sequencing was peripheral blood. The source is an adult man with Graves' ophthalmopathy.

This sequence joins TRBV20-1 and TRBJ1-1, with 7 bases aligning to TRBD1. CDR1 and CDR2 from the germline V gene are DFQATT and SNEGSKA (reference sequence). The CDR3 has 14 residues. After removal of 4 bases from V and 3 bases from J, the junction contained 8 bases not matched to a gene. This CDR3 is CSATTGTEDTEAFF. Here the CDR3 DNA reads TGCAGTGCTACAACCGGGACAGAGGACACTGAAGCTTTCTTT.

The chain recombines TRBV30 with TRBJ2-7; no reliable D call. Germline V gene lookup returns CDR1 GTSNPN and CDR2 SVGIG (reference sequence). V shed 0 bases and J shed 4 bases, with 16 bases lying between them. This CDR3 has 15 amino acids. In nucleotides, the CDR3 is TGTGCCTGGAGTGTATACGGCGCGGCGGAATACGAGCAGTACTTC. Amino acid sequence: CAWSVYGAAEYEQYF. The whole variable domain, remainder taken from reference TRBV30 and TRBJ2-7, is SQTIHQWPATLVQPVGSPLSLECTVEGTSNPNLYWYRQAAGRGLQLLFYSVGIGQISSEVPQNLSASRPQDRQFILSSKKLLLSDSGFYLCAWSVYGAAEYEQYFGPGTRLTVT.

There are a few counts of this clonotype. This sequence joins TRBV20-1 and TRBJ2-7, with a tentative D call TRBD1 (6 bases). V was trimmed by 0 bases and J by 2 bases, leaving 14 bases between them. CDR3 size: 15 residues. Germline assignment: CDR1 DFQATT and CDR2 SNEGSKA (reference sequence). CDR3 DNA: TGCAGTGCTAGAGATTTTGGGACACCGACCTACGAGCAGTACTTC. Its translation: CSARDFGTPTYEQYF.

This clonotype was observed a single time. A much larger clone is a single base away; this may be a read error. The CDR3 ends on some other residue instead of the conserved phenylalanine or tryptophan, so this is likely a read error. The chain couples TRBV24-1 to TRBJ2-7, with D perhaps TRBD1 or TRBD2 (6 bases each). V was clipped by 7 bases and J by 6 bases, with 21 bases between them. CDR1 KGHDR and CDR2 SFDVKD come from the germline V gene. There are 15 residues in the CDR3. In DNA, the CDR3 is TGTGCCACCAGCCCCGGAGGGCAGGGGAGGTTCGAGCAGTACCTC. Translating gives CATSPGGQGRFEQYL.

This clonotype was picked up a small number of times. The CDR3 region is CASRRDRQTEAFF. CDR3 DNA: TGTGCCAGCAGACGGGACAGACAAACTGAAGCTTTCTTT. V gene TRBV9 combines with J gene TRBJ1-1; 7 nucleotides match TRBD1. From germline, CDR1 is SGDLS and CDR2 YYNGEE. Trimming took 5 bases from V and 5 from J; bases not matched to a gene: 6. This CDR3 region has 13 residues.

The V call is TRBV29-1, the J call TRBJ2-7, with 7 positions matching TRBD1. Germline V gene sequence: CDR1 SQVTM, CDR2 ANQGSEA. There are 12 residues in the CDR3. V was clipped by 8 bases and J by 1 base; unmatched bases: 5. This chain's CDR3 is CSLGTVSYEQYF. CDR3 bases: TGCAGCTTAGGGACAGTATCCTACGAGCAGTACTTC.

The rearrangement links TRBV25-1 to TRBJ1-2; 10 bases fit TRBD1. The length of the CDR3 is 15 residues. The germline V gene encodes CDR1 MGHDK and CDR2 SYGVNS. Losses at the gene ends were 3 bases for V and 4 bases for J; bases not matched to a gene: 5. The CDR3 DNA reads as TGTGCCAGCAGTGAGACAGGGGGCGGGATCTATGGCTACACCTTC. Translated: CASSETGGGIYGYTF.

This clonotype was picked up many times. The chain couples TRBV19 to TRBJ2-2; D gene uncertain. V was trimmed by 4 bases and J by 2 bases, leaving 8 bases between them. The germline gives CDR1 LNHDA, CDR2 SQIVND (reference sequence). The CDR3 length is 14 residues. CDR3 sequence: CASSSGANTGELFF. CDR3 bases: TGTGCCAGTAGTAGCGGAGCCAACACCGGGGAGCTGTTTTTT.

Note on this clonotype: One base away lies a much larger clone, so this may be a sequencing read error. This chain's CDR3 is CAASRGDGNYGYTF. DNA of the CDR3: TGTGCCGCCAGCAGAGGGGACGGCAACTATGGCTACACCTTC. The chain combines TRBV15 with TRBJ1-2, with D perhaps matching TRBD1 (5 bases). Germline values: CDR1 LNHNV, CDR2 YYDKDF (reference sequence). This CDR3 region has 14 residues.

With respect to this clonotype: At one end the junction does not follow the germline gene, possibly because of a read error. This chain uses TRBV7-2 with TRBJ2-6, with 7 bases matching TRBD1. This CDR3 comprises 18 residues. Germline CDR1 is SGHTA and CDR2 is FQGNSA. The CDR3 spells CASSQWDRIRSGANVLTF. As DNA, the CDR3 is TGCGCCAGCAGCCAATGGGACAGAATCCGCTCTGGGGCCAACGTCCTGACTTTC.

There are a few counts of this clonotype. J is TRBJ1-1 and V is TRBV19; 11 bases agree with TRBD1. This CDR3 region has 15 residues. CDR1 is LNHDA and CDR2 is SQIVND in the germline V gene (reference sequence). The V gene end was trimmed by 5 bases and the J gene end by 4 bases; junction bases not matched to a gene: 6. The CDR3 region has the DNA TGTGCCAGTAGTCCCCGGACAGGGGGCATCACTGAAGCTTTCTTT. Encoded protein: CASSPRTGGITEAFF. Looking up the rest from reference TRBV19 and TRBJ1-1 gives the full variable domain: DGGITQSPKYLFRKEGQNVTLSCEQNLNHDAMYWYRQDPGQGLRLIYYSQIVNDFQKGDIAEGYSVSREKKESFPLTVTSAQKNPTAFYLCASSPRTGGITEAFFGQGTRLTVV.

This clonotype was observed a few times. V gene TRBV6-5 combines with J gene TRBJ1-2; TRBD1 matches at 8 bases. In germline, CDR1 is MNHEY, CDR2 SVGAGI. With 6 bases clipped from V and 6 bases from J, the junction kept 12 bases outside the gene matches. There are 15 residues in the CDR3. CDR3 sequence (DNA): TGTGCCAGCAGCAGTAACTTCAGGGGGCTTGATGGCTACACCTTC. It codes for CASSSNFRGLDGYTF.

The rearrangement links TRBV7-8 to TRBJ2-7, with 8 bases lining up with TRBD1. From germline, CDR1 is SGHVS and CDR2 FQNEAQ. V lost 2 bases to trimming and J lost 5 bases; unmatched junction nucleotides: 11. The CDR3 length is 16 residues. The CDR3 loop reads CASSLPLGQGADEQYF. The CDR3 nucleotides read TGTGCCAGCAGCTTACCCTTAGGGCAGGGGGCAGACGAGCAGTACTTC.

This clonotype was recorded many times. This chain joins TRBV10-3 and TRBJ1-6, with 10 bases matching TRBD1. CDR3 length: 15 amino acids. Trimming cost V 10 bases and J 6 bases; bases outside gene matches: 9. Germline V lookup: CDR1 ENHRY, CDR2 SYGVKD. The CDR3 sequence: CATATGTGVNSPLHF. Written as DNA, the CDR3 is TGTGCCACCGCCACCGGGACAGGGGTTAATTCACCCCTCCACTTT.

This clonotype was observed at least ten times. This sequence joins TRBV7-3 and TRBJ2-6; D possibly corresponds to TRBD1 (5 bases). Germline V lookup: CDR1 SGHTA, CDR2 FQGTGA. V lost 4 bases, J lost 2 bases, and 15 bases lay in between. The CDR3 is 17 amino acids. CDR3 in amino acids: CASSSLPRVAGANVLTF. The CDR3 DNA reads TGTGCCAGCAGCTCCCTCCCCAGGGTTGCTGGGGCCAACGTCCTGACTTTC.

This sequence joins TRBV5-4 and TRBJ1-1, with D uncertain. CDR1 and CDR2 from the germline V gene are SGHNT and YYREEE (reference sequence). V lost 3 bases and J lost 2, with 14 bases in between. This CDR3 has 15 residues. In DNA, the CDR3 is TGTGCCAGCAGCTCGACCCGAAAGTCCAACACTGAAGCTTTCTTT. This gives the protein CASSSTRKSNTEAFF. The complete variable domain, with remaining parts taken from reference TRBV5-4 and TRBJ1-1, reads ETGVTQSPTHLIKTRGQQVTLRCSSQSGHNTVSWYQQALGQGPQFIFQYYREEENGRGNFPPRFSGLQFPNYSSELNVNALELDDSALYLCASSSTRKSNTEAFFGQGTRLTVV.

The chain couples TRBV24-1 to TRBJ2-1; D remains unclear. The CDR3 covers 11 residues. The V gene lost 3 bases and the J gene lost 6 bases, with 2 bases spanning the gap. CDR1 and CDR2 (germline): KGHDR, SFDVKD. CDR3 in DNA: TGTGCCACCAGTGATGCCAATGAGCAGTTCTTC. Protein: CATSDANEQFF.